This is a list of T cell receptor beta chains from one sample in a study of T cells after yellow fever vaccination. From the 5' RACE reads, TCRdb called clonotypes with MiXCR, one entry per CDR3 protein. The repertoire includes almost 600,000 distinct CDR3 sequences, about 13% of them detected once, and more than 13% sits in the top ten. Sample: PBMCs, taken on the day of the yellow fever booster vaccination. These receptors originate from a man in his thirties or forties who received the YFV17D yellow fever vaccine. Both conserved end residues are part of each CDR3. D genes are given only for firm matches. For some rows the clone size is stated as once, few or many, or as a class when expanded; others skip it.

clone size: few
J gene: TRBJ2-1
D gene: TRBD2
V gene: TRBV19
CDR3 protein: CASSTGLESYNEQFF
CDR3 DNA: TGTGCCAGTAGTACGGGACTAGAATCCTACAATGAGCAGTTCTTC

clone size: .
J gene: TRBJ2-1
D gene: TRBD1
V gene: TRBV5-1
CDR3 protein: CASRYRGRLEQFF
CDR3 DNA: TGCGCCAGTCGCTACAGGGGGCGCCTCGAGCAGTTCTTC

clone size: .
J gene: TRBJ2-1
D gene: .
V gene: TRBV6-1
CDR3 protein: CASRGALYNEQFF
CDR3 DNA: TGTGCCAGCCGCGGAGCCCTATACAATGAGCAGTTCTTC

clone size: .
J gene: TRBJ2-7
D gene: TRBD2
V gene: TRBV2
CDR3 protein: CASSWTAHPTSGSTEQYF
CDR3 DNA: TGTGCCAGCAGTTGGACAGCCCATCCGACTAGCGGGAGCACCGAGCAGTACTTC

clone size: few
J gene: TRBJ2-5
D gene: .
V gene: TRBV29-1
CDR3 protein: CSMDRGYGETQYF
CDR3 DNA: TGCAGCATGGACCGGGGCTATGGAGAGACCCAGTACTTC

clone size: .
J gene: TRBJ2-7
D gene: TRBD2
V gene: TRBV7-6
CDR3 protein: CASSYSGSDRYEQYF
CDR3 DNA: TGTGCCAGCAGTTATAGCGGGAGCGATAGATACGAGCAGTACTTC

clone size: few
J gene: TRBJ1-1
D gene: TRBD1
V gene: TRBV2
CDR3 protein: CASSEWAGGTEAFF
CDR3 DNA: TGTGCCAGCAGTGAATGGGCAGGGGGAACTGAAGCTTTCTTT

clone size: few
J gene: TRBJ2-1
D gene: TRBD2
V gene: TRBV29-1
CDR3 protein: CSVESRGTSGSWKHNEQFF
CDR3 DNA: TGCAGCGTTGAGAGCCGTGGTACTAGCGGGAGTTGGAAGCACAATGAGCAGTTCTTC

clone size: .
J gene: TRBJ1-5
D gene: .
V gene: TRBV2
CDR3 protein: CASTLRVGGQPQHF
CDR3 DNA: TGTGCCAGCACTCTTAGGGTAGGCGGGCAGCCCCAGCATTTT

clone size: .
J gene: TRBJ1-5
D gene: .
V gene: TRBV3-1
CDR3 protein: CASSQGGGAGQPQHF
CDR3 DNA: TGTGCCAGCAGCCAAGGGGGTGGGGCAGGACAGCCCCAGCATTTT

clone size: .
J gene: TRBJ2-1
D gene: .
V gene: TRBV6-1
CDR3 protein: CASRDRNNEQFF
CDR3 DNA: TGTGCCAGCAGAGACCGTAACAATGAGCAGTTCTTC

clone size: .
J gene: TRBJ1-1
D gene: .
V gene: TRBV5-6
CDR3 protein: CASSTTANMNTEAFF
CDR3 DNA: TGTGCCAGCAGCACGACAGCCAACATGAACACTGAAGCTTTCTTT

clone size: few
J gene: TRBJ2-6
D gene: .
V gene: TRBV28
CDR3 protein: CASSLALGVSGANVLTF
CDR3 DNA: TGTGCCAGCAGTTTAGCCCTTGGGGTCTCTGGGGCCAACGTCCTGACTTTC

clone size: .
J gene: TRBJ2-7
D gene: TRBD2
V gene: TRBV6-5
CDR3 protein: CASSYSTASGYSYEQYF
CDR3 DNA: TGTGCCAGCAGTTACTCGACCGCTAGCGGATACTCCTACGAGCAGTACTTC

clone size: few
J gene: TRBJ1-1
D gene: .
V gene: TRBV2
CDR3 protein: CASSGDLNTEAFF
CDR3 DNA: TGTGCCAGCAGTGGTGACCTGAACACTGAAGCTTTCTTT

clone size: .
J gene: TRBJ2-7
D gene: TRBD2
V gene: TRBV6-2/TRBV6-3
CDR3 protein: CASSYQLRGGSGDYEQYF
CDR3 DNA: TGTGCCAGCAGTTACCAACTCCGGGGTGGGAGCGGGGACTACGAGCAGTACTTC

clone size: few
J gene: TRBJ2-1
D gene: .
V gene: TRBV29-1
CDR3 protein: CSVAGNEQFF
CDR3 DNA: TGCAGCGTTGCGGGAAATGAGCAGTTCTTC

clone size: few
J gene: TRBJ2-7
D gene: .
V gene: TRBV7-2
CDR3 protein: CASSRGGVGYEQYF
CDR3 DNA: TGTGCCAGCAGTAGGGGGGGGGTTGGTTACGAGCAGTACTTC

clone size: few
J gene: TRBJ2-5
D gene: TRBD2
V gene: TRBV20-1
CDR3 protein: CSAPPNSGGQETQYF
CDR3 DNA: TGCAGTGCTCCTCCCAATAGCGGGGGTCAAGAGACCCAGTACTTC

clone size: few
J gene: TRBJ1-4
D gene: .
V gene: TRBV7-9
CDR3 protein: CASSLSGPLNEKLFF
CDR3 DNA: TGTGCCAGCAGCTTATCGGGACCGCTTAATGAAAAACTGTTTTTT

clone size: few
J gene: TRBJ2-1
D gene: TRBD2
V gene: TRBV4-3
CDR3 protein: CASSLGDGWTSGPRDNEQFF
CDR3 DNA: TGCGCCAGCAGTTTGGGGGACGGGTGGACTAGCGGGCCCCGGGACAATGAGCAGTTCTTC